This T cell receptor beta chain was sequenced for a study of shared clonotypes between healthy human individuals. In the authors' workflow: ImmunoSEQ output lacked quality scores and full-length reads, limiting matched filtering. Produced via immunoSEQ multiplex PCR; TCRdb's table is partial and in-frame only. V and J calls and clone size are copied from that table; D and trimming were computed from the DNA. The sample records about 2,200,000 clones, roughly 91% being singletons. Points on this clone: Other nucleotide sequences from this sample produce the same CDR3.

In germline, CDR1 is MDHEN, CDR2 SYDVKM. The V and J ends lost 5 bases and 0 bases respectively, with 7 bases between them. This CDR3 spans 13 amino acids. CD45RO-negative, CCR7-positively selected cells formed the naive CD8 fraction, excluding terminally differentiated effector memory CD45RA+ cells. The sequence derives from a man in his late teens or twenties in good health. Some clones in this sample may be carry-over from other donors' samples. Sequencing was carried out using naive CD8+ T cells from PBMCs. V gene TRBV28 combines with J gene TRBJ1-2; the D is unclear. Written as DNA, the CDR3 is TGTGCCAGCAGTCCAGACGCTAACTATGGCTACACCTTC. Its translation: CASSPDANYGYTF.